Listed below are T cell receptor beta chains from one sample, sequenced in a study of Graves' ophthalmopathy and Graves' hyperthyroidism. MiXCR, applied by TCRdb to the multiplex PCR reads, yields one record per CDR3 protein. Here the sample spans roughly 1.1 million distinct CDR3 sequences, around a third being singletons. Input material: peripheral blood or thyroid tissue (not recorded which). Source of these receptors: an adult man with Graves' hyperthyroidism. Each CDR3 is given with its conserved first and last residue. D genes are given only for firm matches. The size entry is marked missing in some rows and otherwise reads once, few, many or a size class.

TRBV29-1,TRBJ1-1,many,TRBD1,CSGKQGASTEAFF,TGCAGCGGAAAACAGGGGGCGTCCACTGAAGCTTTCTTT
TRBV7-9,TRBJ2-5,.,.,CASSQVQPGETQYF,TGCGCCAGCAGCCAAGTTCAACCGGGAGAGACCCAGTACTTC
TRBV9,TRBJ1-3,.,TRBD1,CASSPPTGGVSGNTIYF,TGTGCCAGCAGCCCCCCAACAGGGGGCGTCTCTGGAAACACCATATATTTT
TRBV29-1,TRBJ1-2,.,TRBD1,CSVSGQGRGYTF,TGCAGCGTTTCGGGACAGGGCAGGGGCTACACCTTC
TRBV10-1,TRBJ2-3,few,.,CASSEAGLSTDTQYF,TGCGCCAGCAGTGAGGCCGGACTCAGCACAGATACGCAGTATTTT
TRBV25-1,TRBJ1-1,once,TRBD1,CASSDRDRGLEAFF,TGTGCCAGCAGTGACCGGGACAGGGGGCTTGAAGCTTTCTTT
TRBV29-1,TRBJ1-1,many,.,CSVERTANTEAFF,TGCAGCGTTGAACGGACAGCGAACACTGAAGCTTTCTTT
TRBV4-1,TRBJ2-7,.,TRBD1,CASSQVDRGHREQYF,TGCGCCAGCAGCCAAGTGGACAGGGGGCATCGTGAGCAGTACTTC
TRBV20-1,TRBJ1-4,.,TRBD1,CSAREAGQGAFNEKLFF,TGCAGTGCTAGAGAGGCGGGACAGGGGGCGTTTAATGAAAAACTGTTTTTT
TRBV10-2,TRBJ1-1,few,TRBD1,CASSVTSLGVGAGGNTEAFF,TGCGCCAGCAGTGTAACAAGTTTAGGGGTCGGGGCAGGGGGGAACACTGAAGCTTTCTTT
TRBV10-2,TRBJ1-6,many,.,CASSELSGVASPLHF,TGCGCCAGCAGTGAGTTGTCAGGGGTTGCTTCACCCCTCCACTTT
TRBV20-1,TRBJ1-2,few,.,CSARSPDGYTF,TGCAGTGCTAGGTCCCCAGATGGCTACACCTTC
TRBV18,TRBJ1-3,.,.,CASSPPEGTGNTIYF,TGTGCCAGCTCACCACCTGAGGGGACTGGAAACACCATATATTTT
TRBV7-9,TRBJ2-2,few,.,CASSLARPETNTGELFF,TGTGCCAGCAGCTTAGCCCGCCCAGAGACGAACACCGGGGAGCTGTTTTTT